This TCR beta chain emerged from a study of CD8 T cells in ankylosing spondylitis listed by TCRdb under 2017. As for the study more broadly: The study profiled T cell receptor beta repertoires in healthy donors and ankylosing spondylitis patients to find disease-linked TCR variants. The full study cohort comprised 25 ankylosing spondylitis patients and approximately 100 healthy donors. Peripheral blood was sampled, and synovial fluid was also collected from ankylosing spondylitis patients.

TCRdb lists the instrument as Illumina HiSeq 2500. Quantitative 5'-RACE with molecular barcodes was used to prepare TCR beta libraries. In the source study's methods: A new computational method based on a probabilistic model of VDJ rearrangement was used to identify disease-linked TCR variants. Through fastp at Q25 and MiXCR, TCRdb rebuilt clones from the public reads, retaining in-frame beta chains. Rows are unified per CDR3 protein, each entry keeping the most common DNA and genes. For this entry, the V and J calls and clone size follow TCRdb and not the study's own pipeline. The sample table lists 200,000 to 300,000 distinct CDR3 sequences, about 10% of them with a count of one. Of the sample, 2.6% falls within the top ten clones. Beyond this particular receptor, the publication reports: The disease-linked clones showed a CD8+ phenotype and occurred at relatively low frequencies in peripheral blood. The disease-linked clones were reported to be significantly enriched in matched synovial fluid samples from ankylosing spondylitis patients. Some of the motif variants had been reported before in the synovial fluid and blood of reactive arthritis patients, a finding that suggests common disease-initiation mechanisms. A TCR beta motif of fewer than 10 highly homologous amino acid variants appeared characteristic of blood from ankylosing spondylitis patients.

V loses 4 bases of germline sequence and J loses 0 bases, and the interval between the two ends is 17 bases. The germline V gene yields SGDLS for CDR1 and YYNGEE for CDR2. Including the terminal cysteine and phenylalanine, the CDR3 comprises 17 residues. The only DNA kept is the CDR3, 51 bases in frame from the first base. This clonotype was recorded many times. Its antigen is not yet known. Base qualities are not provided; no much larger clone lies one nucleotide away. The TCR was taken from a male donor with ankylosing spondylitis or in good health (not recorded which). In this chain, TRBV9 is recombined with TRBJ1-3, with the identity of the D gene unclear. Sequenced sample: blood, either unsorted or a sorted T cell fraction (not recorded which). The DNA is as follows: TGTGCCAGCAGCCCACACGCGGGTTTGAGCTCTGGAAACACCATATATTTT. Its coded protein is CASSPHAGLSSGNTIYF.